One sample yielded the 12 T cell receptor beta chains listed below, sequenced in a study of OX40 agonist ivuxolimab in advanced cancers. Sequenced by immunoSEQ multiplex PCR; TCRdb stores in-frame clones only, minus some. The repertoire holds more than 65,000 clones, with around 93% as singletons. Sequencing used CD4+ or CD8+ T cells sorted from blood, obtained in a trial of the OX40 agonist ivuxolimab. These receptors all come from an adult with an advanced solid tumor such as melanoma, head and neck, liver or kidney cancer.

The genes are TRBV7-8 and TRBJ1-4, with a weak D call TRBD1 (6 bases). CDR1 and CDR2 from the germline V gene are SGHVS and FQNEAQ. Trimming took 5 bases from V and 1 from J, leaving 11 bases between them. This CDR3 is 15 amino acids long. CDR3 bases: TGTGCCAGCAGCCCCTGGACAGTAACTAATGAAAAACTGTTTTTT. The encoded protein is CASSPWTVTNEKLFF.

CDR3 region: CASSPGDRTYEQYF. CDR3 nucleotides: TGTGCCAGCTCACCAGGGGACAGGACCTACGAGCAGTACTTC. V is TRBV18 and J is TRBJ2-7; 8 bases match TRBD1. This CDR3 has 14 amino acids. V trimming: 2 bases; J trimming: 2 bases; junction bases outside the gene matches: 2. Germline CDR1 is KGHSH and CDR2 is LQKENI.

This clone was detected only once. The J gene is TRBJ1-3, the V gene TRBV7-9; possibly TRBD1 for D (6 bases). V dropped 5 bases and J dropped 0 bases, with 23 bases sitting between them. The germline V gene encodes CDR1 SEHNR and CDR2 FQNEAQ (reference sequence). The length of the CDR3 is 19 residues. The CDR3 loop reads CASSPSILGGPLSGNTIYF. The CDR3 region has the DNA TGTGCCAGCAGCCCCTCCATTTTGGGGGGCCCCCTCTCTGGAAACACCATATATTTT.

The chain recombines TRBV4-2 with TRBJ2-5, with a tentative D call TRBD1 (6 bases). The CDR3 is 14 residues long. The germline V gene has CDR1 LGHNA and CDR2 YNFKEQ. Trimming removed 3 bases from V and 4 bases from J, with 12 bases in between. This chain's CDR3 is CASSQKQGIETQYF. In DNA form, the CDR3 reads TGTGCCAGCAGCCAGAAACAGGGAATAGAGACCCAGTACTTC.

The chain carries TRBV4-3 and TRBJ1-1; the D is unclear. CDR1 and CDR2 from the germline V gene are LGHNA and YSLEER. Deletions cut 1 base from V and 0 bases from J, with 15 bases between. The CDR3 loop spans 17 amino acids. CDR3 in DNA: TGCGCCAGCAGCCAAGGTGGGGAAGGGATCATGAACACTGAAGCTTTCTTT. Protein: CASSQGGEGIMNTEAFF.

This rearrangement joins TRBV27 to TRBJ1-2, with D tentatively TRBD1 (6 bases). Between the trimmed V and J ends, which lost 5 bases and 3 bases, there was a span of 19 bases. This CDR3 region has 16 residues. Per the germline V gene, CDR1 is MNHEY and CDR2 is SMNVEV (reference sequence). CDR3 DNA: TGTGCCAGCAGTCCCTGGACAGCTCCGGCCGACTATGGCTACACCTTC. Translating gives CASSPWTAPADYGYTF.

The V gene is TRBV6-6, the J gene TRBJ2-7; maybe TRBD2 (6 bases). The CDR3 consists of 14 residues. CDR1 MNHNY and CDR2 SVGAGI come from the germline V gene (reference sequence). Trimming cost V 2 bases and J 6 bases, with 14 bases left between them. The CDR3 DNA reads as TGTGCCAGCAGTTACGGCGGGGAAGGGCTCGAGCAGTACTTC. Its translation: CASSYGGEGLEQYF.

CDR3 in DNA: TGTGCCAGCAGCTTAGGGCAGGGCCCCTACGAGCAGTACTTC. Translating gives CASSLGQGPYEQYF. The chain is built from TRBV11-2 and TRBJ2-7; D perhaps matches TRBD1 (5 bases). This CDR3 has 14 amino acids. CDR1 is SGHAT and CDR2 is FQNNGV in the germline V gene. V was clipped by 1 base and J by 2 bases, with 9 bases between them.

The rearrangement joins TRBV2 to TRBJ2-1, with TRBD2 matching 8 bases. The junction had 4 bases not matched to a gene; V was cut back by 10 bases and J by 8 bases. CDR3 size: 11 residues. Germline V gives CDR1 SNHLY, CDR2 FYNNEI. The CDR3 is CATRRGDEQFF. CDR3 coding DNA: TGTGCCACCAGGCGGGGGGATGAGCAGTTCTTC. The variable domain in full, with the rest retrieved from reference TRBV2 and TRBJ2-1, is EPEVTQTPSHQVTQMGQEVILRCVPISNHLYFYWYRQILGQKVEFLVSFYNNEISEKSEIFDDQFSVERPDGSNFTLKIRSTKLEDSAMYFCATRRGDEQFFGPGTRLTVL.

The CDR3 region has the DNA TGTGCCAGTAGTATTCTTAGCACCGGGGAGCTGTTTTTT. Protein product: CASSILSTGELFF. The chain links TRBV19 to TRBJ2-2; D remains ambiguous. This CDR3 spans 13 amino acids. Germline V gene lookup returns CDR1 LNHDA and CDR2 SQIVND (reference sequence). Trimming took 3 bases from V and 4 from J, leaving 6 bases between them.

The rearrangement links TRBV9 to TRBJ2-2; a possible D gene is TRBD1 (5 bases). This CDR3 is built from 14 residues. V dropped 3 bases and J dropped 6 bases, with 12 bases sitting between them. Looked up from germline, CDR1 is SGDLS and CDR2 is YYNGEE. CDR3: CASSEPTGPGELFF. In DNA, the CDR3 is TGTGCCAGCAGCGAGCCCACAGGCCCCGGGGAGCTGTTTTTT.

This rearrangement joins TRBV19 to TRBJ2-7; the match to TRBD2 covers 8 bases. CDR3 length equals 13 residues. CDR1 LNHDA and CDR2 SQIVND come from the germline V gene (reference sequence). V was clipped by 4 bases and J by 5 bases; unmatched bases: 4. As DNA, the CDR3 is TGTGCCAGTAGTAAGGCGGGGGGACACGAGCAGTACTTC. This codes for CASSKAGGHEQYF. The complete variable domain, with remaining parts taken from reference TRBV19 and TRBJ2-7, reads DGGITQSPKYLFRKEGQNVTLSCEQNLNHDAMYWYRQDPGQGLRLIYYSQIVNDFQKGDIAEGYSVSREKKESFPLTVTSAQKNPTAFYLCASSKAGGHEQYFGPGTRLTVT.